These T cell receptor beta chains were read from a single sample in a study of T cell changes during pregnancy in multiple sclerosis. Data came from immunoSEQ multiplex PCR; TCRdb stores just in-frame clones and leaves some out. Of tens of thousands of clones listed, 88% were seen once; the top ten hold about 3%. The source was peripheral blood, collected before pregnancy. These receptors came from a female donor with multiple sclerosis, enrolled in a pregnancy study. CDR3s include the opening cysteine and the closing phenylalanine or tryptophan. Fields, in order: J gene, CDR3 length, V gene, CDR3 protein.

J: TRBJ2-7; length: 15; V: TRBV5-6; CDR3: CASSSTGGNTYEQYF
J: TRBJ2-5; length: 15; V: TRBV7-2; CDR3: CASSLVGAYQETQYF
J: TRBJ2-3; length: 15; V: TRBV10-3; CDR3: CAISESARGTDTQYF
J: TRBJ1-2; length: 14; V: TRBV29-1; CDR3: CSVDFQHTTDGYTF
J: TRBJ1-6; length: 15; V: TRBV7-2; CDR3: CASSLLRARDSPLHF
J: TRBJ2-1; length: 16; V: TRBV7-3; CDR3: CASSSVGQGSYNEQFF
J: TRBJ2-5; length: 15; V: TRBV27; CDR3: CASSYGGGTQETQYF
J: TRBJ1-2; length: 15; V: TRBV7-9; CDR3: CASSLNNQGAGGYTF
J: TRBJ2-1; length: 14; V: TRBV7-9; CDR3: CASNSGQGHNEQFF
J: TRBJ2-1; length: 15; V: TRBV19; CDR3: CASSIASGSYNEQFF
J: TRBJ1-1; length: 14; V: TRBV18; CDR3: CASSLDRVNTEAFF
J: TRBJ1-2; length: 13; V: TRBV6-4; CDR3: CASIRTGGYGYTF
J: TRBJ2-1; length: 15; V: TRBV19; CDR3: CASSIGTSGGDEQFF
J: TRBJ2-3; length: 16; V: TRBV30; CDR3: CAWSGLAGGFSDTQYF
J: TRBJ2-5; length: 15; V: TRBV9; CDR3: CASSAGTSGKETQYF
J: TRBJ1-2; length: 15; V: TRBV2; CDR3: CASSPVGQGARGYTF
J: TRBJ2-7; length: 16; V: TRBV4-3; CDR3: CASSQDYRGRRYEQYF
J: TRBJ1-2; length: 14; V: TRBV19; CDR3: CASSTTPDRFGYTF
J: TRBJ2-7; length: 15; V: TRBV28; CDR3: CASRETPGGGYEQYF
J: TRBJ2-1; length: 15; V: TRBV6-5; CDR3: CASSYTGSSYNEQFF